The rows below give T cell receptor beta chains drawn from one sample of a study of graft-versus-host responses after intestinal transplantation. TCRdb keeps only in-frame clones here, not all; method: immunoSEQ multiplex PCR. The sample contains about 40,000 clones, roughly nine tenths of which appear only once. Sequences were derived from PBMCs, sampled around 43 weeks after intestinal transplant. The receptors were gathered from a human patient who received an intestinal transplant, so some T cells may come from the graft donor. The CDR3 runs from the conserved cysteine through the conserved F or W. D genes are given only for firm matches. Clone size is not always given. Where it is, it says once, few, many or a class for expanded clones.

len,v_gene,j_gene,d_gene,abundance,CDR3aa,CDR3nt
13,TRBV6-6,TRBJ1-1,NA,NA,CASSYSVGTEAFF,TGTGCCAGCAGTTACTCCGTTGGCACTGAAGCTTTCTTT
15,TRBV6-4,TRBJ1-3,NA,NA,CASSVGEQSGNTIYF,TGTGCCAGCAGTGTGGGGGAACAGTCTGGAAACACCATATATTTT
15,TRBV2,TRBJ2-3,TRBD2,NA,CASRSTSVFTDTQYF,TGTGCCAGCCGATCCACTAGCGTGTTCACAGATACGCAGTATTTT
15,TRBV7-9,TRBJ2-1,NA,NA,CASSLEVSSYNEQFF,TGTGCCAGCAGCTTAGAGGTCAGTTCCTACAATGAGCAGTTCTTC
17,TRBV7-6,TRBJ2-2,TRBD1,NA,CASSWGPGQGSTGELFF,TGTGCCAGCAGCTGGGGGCCGGGACAGGGCTCCACCGGGGAGCTGTTTTTT
15,TRBV11-2,TRBJ2-3,TRBD2,NA,CASSLTSGVTDTQYF,TGTGCCAGCAGCTTGACTAGCGGGGTCACAGATACGCAGTATTTT
13,TRBV29-1,TRBJ1-5,NA,NA,CSVGGAFNQPQHF,TGCAGCGTTGGCGGGGCTTTCAATCAGCCCCAGCATTTT
12,TRBV6-1,TRBJ2-7,TRBD1,NA,CASSVGQGEQYF,TGTGCCAGCAGCGTGGGACAGGGGGAGCAGTACTTC
17,TRBV7-2,TRBJ2-7,TRBD1,NA,CASSTVGQGLSSYEQYF,TGTGCCAGCAGCACAGTGGGACAGGGTCTGAGCTCCTACGAGCAGTACTTC
12,TRBV9,TRBJ2-7,NA,NA,CASSGDSYEQYF,TGTGCCAGCAGCGGCGACAGCTACGAGCAGTACTTC
12,TRBV2,TRBJ1-2,TRBD1,NA,CASSGTDSGYTF,TGTGCCAGCAGCGGGACAGACTCTGGCTACACCTTC
17,TRBV5-1,TRBJ2-7,TRBD1,once,CASSLGDRVGSRAEQYF,TGCGCCAGCAGCTTGGGGGACAGGGTAGGGTCTCGCGCCGAGCAGTACTTC
14,TRBV5-1,TRBJ2-5,TRBD2,NA,CASSLGLAGETQYF,TGCGCCAGCAGCCTGGGACTAGCAGGGGAGACCCAGTACTTC
14,TRBV6-5,TRBJ2-1,TRBD2,NA,CARVVGAGGNEQFF,TGTGCCAGGGTGGTGGGAGCGGGGGGGAATGAGCAGTTCTTC
16,TRBV6-6,TRBJ2-1,NA,NA,CASSYRAVSSYNEQFF,TGTGCCAGCAGTTACAGAGCGGTTAGCTCCTACAATGAGCAGTTCTTC
17,TRBV19,TRBJ1-5,NA,NA,CASSITRDTYSNQPQHF,TGTGCCAGTAGTATCACCCGGGACACTTATAGCAATCAGCCCCAGCATTTT
15,TRBV25-1,TRBJ1-1,TRBD1,once,CASRGTGDLNTEAFF,TGTGCCAGCAGGGGGACAGGGGATCTTAACACTGAAGCTTTCTTT
16,TRBV18,TRBJ2-2,NA,NA,CASSNDVTGTSGELFF,TGTGCCAGCTCCAACGATGTTACAGGGACCAGCGGGGAGCTGTTTTTT